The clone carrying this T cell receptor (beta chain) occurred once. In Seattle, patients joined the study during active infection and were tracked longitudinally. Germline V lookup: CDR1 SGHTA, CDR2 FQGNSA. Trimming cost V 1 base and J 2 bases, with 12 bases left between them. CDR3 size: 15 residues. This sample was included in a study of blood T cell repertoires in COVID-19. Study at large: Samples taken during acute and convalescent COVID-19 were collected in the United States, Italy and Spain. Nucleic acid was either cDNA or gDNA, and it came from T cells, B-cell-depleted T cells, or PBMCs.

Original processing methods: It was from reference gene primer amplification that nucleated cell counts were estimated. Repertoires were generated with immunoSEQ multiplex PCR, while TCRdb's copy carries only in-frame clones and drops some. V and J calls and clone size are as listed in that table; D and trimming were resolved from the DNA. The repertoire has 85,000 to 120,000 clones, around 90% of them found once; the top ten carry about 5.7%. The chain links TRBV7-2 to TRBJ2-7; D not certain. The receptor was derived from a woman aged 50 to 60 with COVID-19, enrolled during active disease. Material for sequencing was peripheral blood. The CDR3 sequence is CASSLGLGSTYEQYF. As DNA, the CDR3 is TGTGCCAGCAGCTTAGGGTTGGGCTCTACCTACGAGCAGTACTTC. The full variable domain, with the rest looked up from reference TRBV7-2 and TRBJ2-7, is GAGVSQSPSNKVTEKGKDVELRCDPISGHTALYWYRQSLGQGLEFLIYFQGNSAPDKSGLPSDRFSAERTGGSVSTLTIQRTQQEDSAVYLCASSLGLGSTYEQYFGPGTRLTVT.